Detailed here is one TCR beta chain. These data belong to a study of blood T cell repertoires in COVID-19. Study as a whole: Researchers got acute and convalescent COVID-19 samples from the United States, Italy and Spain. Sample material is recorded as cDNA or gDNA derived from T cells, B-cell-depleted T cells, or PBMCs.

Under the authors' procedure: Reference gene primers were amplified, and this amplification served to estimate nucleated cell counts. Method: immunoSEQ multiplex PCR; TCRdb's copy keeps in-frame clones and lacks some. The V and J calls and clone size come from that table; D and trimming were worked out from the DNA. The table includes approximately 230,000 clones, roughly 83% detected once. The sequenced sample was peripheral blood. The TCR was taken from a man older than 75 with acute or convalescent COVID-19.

CDR3 nucleotide sequence: TGTGCCAGCAGCTTAGCTAGCGGTAGCACAGATACGCAGTATTTT. This encodes CASSLASGSTDTQYF. This chain joins TRBV7-9 and TRBJ2-3; D possibly corresponds to TRBD2 (6 bases). Trimming pared 0 bases from V and 0 bases from J, leaving 7 bases between. Looked up from germline, CDR1 is SEHNR and CDR2 is FQNEAQ (reference sequence). The CDR3 runs 15 residues.